The 29 T cell receptor beta chains presented below share a single source sample, sequenced in a study of T-cell reconstitution after alpha-beta-depleted transplantation in children. Preparing the TCRbeta library involved the use of unique molecular identifiers. TCRdb recomputed calls from the PCR reads with MiXCR, one row per CDR3 protein. The sample consists of about 400,000 distinct CDR3 sequences, about 16% of them appearing once. The specimen was PBMCs, mostly from graft donor cells, collected 360 days after TCRalphabeta/CD19-depleted stem cell transplant. The receptors shown here come from a boy less than two years old who had a stem cell transplant for Wiskott-Aldrich syndrome, so the T cells may come from the graft donor.

This sequence joins TRBV7-9 and TRBJ2-1; weak D call: TRBD2 (5 bases). The CDR3 extends over 16 amino acids. Germline V gene sequence: CDR1 SEHNR, CDR2 FQNEAQ (reference sequence). Trimming pared 5 bases from V and 5 bases from J, leaving 19 bases between. DNA of the CDR3: TGTGCCAGCAGCAAATCGTTTACTAGGAACCACAATGAGCAGTTCTTC. Translation: CASSKSFTRNHNEQFF.

A few counts support this clonotype. The chain joins TRBV12-3 or TRBV12-4 to TRBJ2-2; a weak D match, TRBD1 (5 bases). Trimming left V 6 bases short and J 5 bases short, with 13 bases between. CDR3 length equals 14 residues. The chain's CDR3 is CASRRQSWTGELFF. The CDR3 region has the DNA TGTGCCAGCAGGAGACAGTCCTGGACCGGGGAGCTGTTTTTT.

The DNA of the CDR3 is TGTGCCAGCAGCTTAGGTGTCGAGCAGTACTTC. Translated: CASSLGVEQYF. The chain uses TRBV7-9 and TRBJ2-7; no definite D call. CDR3 size: 11 residues. Trimming cost V 1 base and J 6 bases, with 4 bases left between them. Germline V lookup: CDR1 SEHNR, CDR2 FQNEAQ (reference sequence).

V gene TRBV7-9 combines with J gene TRBJ2-5; tentatively, D is TRBD1 or TRBD2 (6 bases each). The CDR3 runs 15 residues. Germline loops: CDR1 SEHNR, CDR2 FQNEAQ (reference sequence). The V and J ends lost 5 bases and 1 base respectively, with 14 bases between them. CDR3 region: CASSRGPPLQETQYF. CDR3 coding DNA: TGTGCCAGCAGCCGGGGGCCCCCTCTCCAAGAGACCCAGTACTTC.

The chain uses TRBV20-1 and TRBJ2-1, with 9 bases matching TRBD1. The J segment lost 4 bases and the V segment lost 0 bases, leaving 7 bases of the junction unmatched. This CDR3 is built from 16 residues. The germline V gene has CDR1 DFQATT and CDR2 SNEGSKA (reference sequence). The CDR3 sequence is CSARDGDRVIYNEQFF. CDR3 DNA: TGCAGTGCTAGAGATGGGGACAGGGTGATATACAATGAGCAGTTCTTC.

This clonotype has more than one count but fewer than ten. Compared with germline, one end of the junction differs, possibly owing to a read error. This chain connects TRBV29-1 to TRBJ2-5; 8 bases agree with TRBD2. The CDR3 runs to 15 residues. Germline CDR1 is SQVTM and CDR2 is ANQGSEA. CDR3 protein: CSVVGSGGPQGTQYF. The CDR3 DNA sequence: TGCAGCGTTGTGGGAAGCGGGGGCCCTCAAGGGACCCAGTACTTC.

This clonotype was seen a few times. The J gene is TRBJ2-3, the V gene TRBV29-1, with TRBD2 identical over 11 bases. J was trimmed by 0 bases and V by 3 bases; bases with no gene match: 11. This CDR3 has 18 amino acids. Germline V lookup: CDR1 SQVTM, CDR2 ANQGSEA. Here the CDR3 reads CSVEGVLLAGDSTDTQYF. For the CDR3, the DNA is TGCAGCGTTGAGGGGGTCCTACTAGCGGGGGATAGCACAGATACGCAGTATTTT.

This clonotype came up a few times. The chain recombines TRBV29-1 with TRBJ2-3, with D tentatively TRBD2 (5 bases). The CDR3 extends over 14 amino acids. Trimming took 8 bases from V and 6 from J, leaving 21 bases between them. CDR1 is SQVTM and CDR2 is ANQGSEA in the germline V gene. The CDR3 is CSIPRGLWTDTQYF. The CDR3 DNA sequence: TGCAGCATACCACGCGGGTTATGGACGGATACGCAGTATTTT.

V usage is TRBV5-1 and J usage is TRBJ1-1; 10 nucleotides match TRBD1. The J segment lost 4 bases and the V segment lost 4 bases, leaving 7 bases of the junction unmatched. Germline CDR1 and CDR2: SGHRS and YFSETQ. This CDR3 contains 15 residues. DNA for the CDR3: TGCGCCAGCAGCAAACCGGACAGGGGGACCACTGAAGCTTTCTTT. This encodes CASSKPDRGTTEAFF.

V and J are TRBV11-2 and TRBJ2-3; 11 bases are a match to TRBD2. Germline V lookup: CDR1 SGHAT, CDR2 FQNNGV. Trimming took 1 base from V and 1 from J; bases not matched to a gene: 10. This CDR3 spans 19 amino acids. The CDR3 bases are TGTGCCAGCAGCTTAGTTCTAGCGGGGGGCCTTAAAGGCACAGATACGCAGTATTTT. Translated: CASSLVLAGGLKGTDTQYF.

V and J are TRBV20-1 and TRBJ2-1; no definite D call. The germline CDR1 and CDR2 sequences are DFQATT and SNEGSKA (reference sequence). V gave up 3 bases and J gave up 7 bases, with 10 bases separating them. This CDR3 is 12 amino acids long. The CDR3 DNA sequence: TGCAGTGCTAGCGGGCAAGCTAATGAGCAGTTCTTC. Protein: CSASGQANEQFF.

The chain couples TRBV20-1 to TRBJ2-2; D is possibly TRBD1 (6 bases). V was shortened by 0 bases and J by 7 bases, with 9 bases between the two germline ends. Germline lookup yields CDR1 DFQATT and CDR2 SNEGSKA (reference sequence). The length of the CDR3 is 13 residues. The CDR3 spells CSARDGGGGELFF. The CDR3 DNA sequence: TGCAGTGCTAGAGATGGGGGCGGCGGGGAGCTGTTTTTT.

This clonotype was seen a handful of times. This chain joins TRBV12-3 or TRBV12-4 and TRBJ2-5, with a possible D match to TRBD2 (6 bases). The length of the CDR3 is 13 residues. Trimming pared 5 bases from V and 4 bases from J, leaving 11 bases between. The CDR3 nucleotides read TGTGCCAGCAGTCCCCCGGGACTAGAGACCCAGTACTTC. Its protein is CASSPPGLETQYF.

This clonotype was seen ten or more times. V gene TRBV12-3 or TRBV12-4 combines with J gene TRBJ2-2; D is perhaps TRBD1 or TRBD2 (5 bases each). The CDR3 is 13 residues long. Trimming pared 3 bases from V and 4 bases from J, leaving 6 bases between. The CDR3 reads CASSFGTTGELFF. The CDR3, as DNA: TGTGCCAGCAGTTTCGGGACCACCGGGGAGCTGTTTTTT.

The sample holds a few counts of this clonotype. The V and J genes are TRBV20-1 and TRBJ1-2, with a weak D call TRBD1 (5 bases). V was cut by 4 bases and J by 0 bases, with 12 bases left in between. Germline CDR1 reads DFQATT; CDR2 reads SNEGSKA (reference sequence). This CDR3 spans 14 amino acids. CDR3 in DNA: TGCAGTGCTAAAAAGACAGCCACTAACTATGGCTACACCTTC. It codes for CSAKKTATNYGYTF.

The chain joins TRBV7-1 to TRBJ1-5; 7 bases align to TRBD1. TRBV7-1 falls under the ORF class, with uncertain function. CDR3 length equals 17 residues. V was pared by 5 bases and J by 2 bases, with 12 bases of the junction left unmatched. The CDR3 region is CASSPRDSLGRNQPQHF. The CDR3 nucleotides are TGTGCCAGCAGCCCCCGGGACAGCCTAGGACGCAATCAGCCCCAGCATTTT.

This clonotype came up a few times. The chain carries TRBV28 and TRBJ2-6; D not resolved. Trimming removed 3 bases from V and 3 bases from J, with 6 bases in between. Germline V lookup: CDR1 MDHEN, CDR2 SYDVKM. The CDR3 consists of 14 residues. The CDR3: CASSFQVGANVLTF. The CDR3 DNA follows: TGTGCCAGCAGTTTTCAGGTTGGGGCCAACGTCCTGACTTTC.

This clonotype was seen only a few times. The chain links TRBV5-1 to TRBJ1-1; D is ambiguous. The CDR3 totals 13 residues. Germline CDR1 reads SGHRS; CDR2 reads YFSETQ. With 4 bases removed from V and 7 bases from J, the gap between germline ends came to 14 bases. In nucleotides, the CDR3 is TGCGCCAGCAGCGCCCCGGGGTCGCGTGAAGCTTTCTTT. Translation: CASSAPGSREAFF.

The CDR3 spells CAWTGQPTPYEQYF. The CDR3 region has the DNA TGTGCCTGGACCGGACAGCCGACCCCCTACGAGCAGTACTTC. This chain uses TRBV30 with TRBJ2-7; maybe TRBD1 (6 bases). Trimming left V 4 bases short and J 2 bases short, with 15 bases between. Looked up from germline, CDR1 is GTSNPN and CDR2 is SVGIG (reference sequence). This CDR3 region has 14 residues.

This clonotype was counted between two and nine times. This sequence joins TRBV25-1 and TRBJ2-1, with TRBD2 as a possible D gene (6 bases). V gave up 5 bases and J gave up 6 bases, with 11 bases separating them. CDR3 length: 13 amino acids. CDR1 and CDR2 (germline): MGHDK, SYGVNS. CDR3 protein: CASSSYGGNEQFF. DNA for the CDR3: TGTGCCAGCAGTAGTTACGGGGGCAATGAGCAGTTCTTC.

The CDR3 region is CSASPQGTSGRWIYNSNEQFF. CDR3 sequence (DNA): TGCAGTGCTAGCCCACAAGGGACTAGCGGGAGGTGGATATACAATTCGAATGAGCAGTTCTTC. The chain couples TRBV20-1 to TRBJ2-1; TRBD2 matches 15 bases. The CDR3 has 21 residues. The V segment lost 3 bases and the J segment 7 bases; nucleotides outside the gene matches: 22. CDR1 and CDR2 (germline): DFQATT, SNEGSKA (reference sequence).

The J gene is TRBJ2-3, the V gene TRBV29-1; D not certain. Per the germline V gene, CDR1 is SQVTM and CDR2 is ANQGSEA. CDR3 size: 13 residues. Between the trimmed V and J ends, which lost 5 bases and 7 bases, there was a span of 16 bases. The CDR3 coding sequence is TGCAGCGTTAGAGGTCGCGCTACATATACGCAGTATTTT. Residues: CSVRGRATYTQYF.

The rearrangement uses TRBV4-1 and TRBJ2-7; D perhaps matches TRBD1 (6 bases). Germline lookup yields CDR1 MGHRA and CDR2 YSYEKL. This CDR3 is 13 amino acids long. Trimming shortened V by 4 bases and J by 3 bases, and 10 bases separated the two germline ends. The chain's CDR3 is CASSRTVNYEQYF. CDR3 in DNA: TGCGCCAGCAGCCGGACAGTGAACTACGAGCAGTACTTC.

This chain connects TRBV10-3 to TRBJ2-2; D ambiguous. The CDR3 has 13 amino acids. Germline V gene lookup returns CDR1 ENHRY and CDR2 SYGVKD. V lost 0 bases and J lost 6, with 5 bases in between. The CDR3 bases are TGTGCCATCAGTGAGTCATCGGCCGGGGAGCTGTTTTTT. This sequence encodes CAISESSAGELFF.

This clonotype turned up a few times. J is TRBJ2-5 and V is TRBV12-3 or TRBV12-4; no reliable D call. The CDR3 contains 14 residues. Trimming stripped 2 bases from V and 5 bases from J, with 12 bases between. CDR3 DNA: TGTGCCAGCAGTTTAATGACTCTGGAGGAGACCCAGTACTTC. Translated, it gives CASSLMTLEETQYF.

This clonotype was picked up many times. The rearrangement links TRBV12-3 or TRBV12-4 to TRBJ2-1, with TRBD2 matching 13 bases. V gave up 4 bases and J gave up 3 bases; unmatched junction bases: 12. This CDR3 comprises 19 residues. The chain's CDR3 is CASSSRASLAGGIYNEQFF. The DNA of the CDR3 is TGTGCCAGCAGTTCCCGCGCCTCACTAGCGGGAGGGATCTACAATGAGCAGTTCTTC.

This clonotype was counted between two and nine times. J is TRBJ2-1 and V is TRBV2; D possibly corresponds to TRBD1 (5 bases). Per the germline V gene, CDR1 is SNHLY and CDR2 is FYNNEI. The CDR3 is 10 amino acids. Trimming removed 6 bases at V and 9 bases at J, with 6 bases between. CDR3 amino acids: CASRGLEQFF. The DNA of the CDR3 is TGTGCCAGCAGGGGGCTTGAGCAGTTCTTC.

The sample holds a few counts of this clonotype. The J gene is TRBJ2-7, the V gene TRBV5-1; D possibly corresponds to TRBD1 (6 bases). Trimming took off 0 bases at V and 2 bases at J, with 6 bases between the two ends. The CDR3 spans 13 residues. Per germline, CDR1 SGHRS and CDR2 YFSETQ. The CDR3 region has the DNA TGCGCCAGCAGCTTGGGGGACACCTACGAGCAGTACTTC. It translates to CASSLGDTYEQYF.

This clonotype was observed a handful of times. The chain links TRBV5-1 to TRBJ2-1; TRBD2 matches 12 bases. Germline V CDR1 and CDR2: SGHRS, YFSETQ. The CDR3 loop spans 16 amino acids. V was clipped by 4 bases and J by 6 bases; unmatched bases: 8. This CDR3 is CASSARLAGVGNEQFF. CDR3 nucleotides: TGCGCCAGCAGCGCTCGACTAGCGGGGGTCGGCAATGAGCAGTTCTTC.